The subject of this entry is one TCR beta chain. Its specificity is unknown. Assay: immunoSEQ multiplex PCR; the TCRdb copy retains only in-frame clones and omits some. The data contain 90,000 to 150,000 clones, 87% of them singletons. Trimming removed 0 bases at V and 4 bases at J, with 10 bases between. This CDR3 spans 15 amino acids. Looked up from germline, CDR1 is SGHNT and CDR2 is YENEEA. This sample was taken from a study of T cell responses to AZD1222 COVID-19 vaccine. Points from the study as a whole: Baseline testing showed seropositivity in only a handful of AZD1222 recipients. Regions left unmutated in variants are reportedly the target of nearly half of spike-specific TCRs. Spike-specific TCR breadth and depth rose after two AZD1222 doses. Every sample of the repertoires postdated the peak T cell response.

The sequencing used peripheral blood, collected 28 days after the second AZD1222 dose. This receptor was obtained from an adult who received the AZD1222 COVID-19 vaccine. The rearrangement uses TRBV11-3 and TRBJ1-3; D might be TRBD1 (5 bases). The DNA for the CDR3 is TGTGCCAGCAGCTTAGAGGCGGCAGGGGGAAACACCATATATTTT. It yields the protein CASSLEAAGGNTIYF.